One sample yielded the 2 T cell receptor beta chains listed below, sequenced in a study of T-cell memory formation after mild COVID-19. TCRdb reanalysed the 5' RACE reads using MiXCR and keeps one entry per CDR3 protein. The data hold around 200,000 distinct CDR3 sequences, with 25% to 35% observed a single time. Material for sequencing was PBMCs or a T cell subset sorted from them (not recorded which). The receptors were sampled from an adult woman who had mild COVID-19 (a few samples of this study predate the infection). Cell type and time point are not known.

The V and J genes are TRBV11-3 and TRBJ2-6, with D perhaps given as TRBD1 or TRBD2 (5 bases each). The germline V and J ends were trimmed by 3 bases and 5 bases, with 14 bases remaining between them. This CDR3 spans 16 amino acids. Per the germline V gene, CDR1 is SGHNT and CDR2 is YENEEA. In DNA, the CDR3 is TGTGCCAGCAGCTTCGATAGAGGGGCCTGGGCCAACGTCCTGACTTTC. Translation gives CASSFDRGAWANVLTF.

J is TRBJ1-1 and V is TRBV18; D remains ambiguous. Per the germline V gene, CDR1 is KGHSH and CDR2 is LQKENI. V lost 3 bases to trimming and J lost 4 bases, with 9 bases between them. The CDR3 is made up of 13 amino acids. This CDR3 reads CASSPGVGTEAFF. The CDR3 region has the DNA TGTGCCAGCTCACCTGGGGTGGGCACTGAAGCTTTCTTT.